These T cell receptor beta chains were read from a single sample in a study of PD-1 blockade in classical Hodgkin lymphoma. Generated by immunoSEQ multiplex PCR, the TCRdb table keeps only in-frame clones and is missing some. This sample has 25,000 to 30,000 clones, with 85% to 90% found just once. The sample was CD8+ T cells from blood, taken at baseline. These receptors were taken from a human donor with classical Hodgkin lymphoma. The CDR3 runs from the conserved cysteine through the conserved F or W. A D gene is named only where the DNA matches it firmly. Size is stated for part of the rows, as once, few or many counts, or as a class when the clone is expanded.

j_gene: TRBJ2-1
abundance: -
d_gene: TRBD2
v_gene: TRBV27
CDR3aa: CASGERGAGGYEQFF
CDR3nt: TGTGCCAGCGGGGAGAGGGGGGCGGGAGGGTATGAGCAGTTCTTC

j_gene: TRBJ2-4
abundance: -
d_gene: TRBD2
v_gene: TRBV2
CDR3aa: CASSDGRAARIQYF
CDR3nt: TGTGCCAGCAGTGATGGGAGGGCGGCCCGCATTCAGTACTTC

j_gene: TRBJ1-3
abundance: once
d_gene: -
v_gene: TRBV5-5
CDR3aa: CASSLAPGPGNTIYF
CDR3nt: TGTGCCAGCAGCTTGGCGCCAGGTCCTGGAAACACCATATATTTT